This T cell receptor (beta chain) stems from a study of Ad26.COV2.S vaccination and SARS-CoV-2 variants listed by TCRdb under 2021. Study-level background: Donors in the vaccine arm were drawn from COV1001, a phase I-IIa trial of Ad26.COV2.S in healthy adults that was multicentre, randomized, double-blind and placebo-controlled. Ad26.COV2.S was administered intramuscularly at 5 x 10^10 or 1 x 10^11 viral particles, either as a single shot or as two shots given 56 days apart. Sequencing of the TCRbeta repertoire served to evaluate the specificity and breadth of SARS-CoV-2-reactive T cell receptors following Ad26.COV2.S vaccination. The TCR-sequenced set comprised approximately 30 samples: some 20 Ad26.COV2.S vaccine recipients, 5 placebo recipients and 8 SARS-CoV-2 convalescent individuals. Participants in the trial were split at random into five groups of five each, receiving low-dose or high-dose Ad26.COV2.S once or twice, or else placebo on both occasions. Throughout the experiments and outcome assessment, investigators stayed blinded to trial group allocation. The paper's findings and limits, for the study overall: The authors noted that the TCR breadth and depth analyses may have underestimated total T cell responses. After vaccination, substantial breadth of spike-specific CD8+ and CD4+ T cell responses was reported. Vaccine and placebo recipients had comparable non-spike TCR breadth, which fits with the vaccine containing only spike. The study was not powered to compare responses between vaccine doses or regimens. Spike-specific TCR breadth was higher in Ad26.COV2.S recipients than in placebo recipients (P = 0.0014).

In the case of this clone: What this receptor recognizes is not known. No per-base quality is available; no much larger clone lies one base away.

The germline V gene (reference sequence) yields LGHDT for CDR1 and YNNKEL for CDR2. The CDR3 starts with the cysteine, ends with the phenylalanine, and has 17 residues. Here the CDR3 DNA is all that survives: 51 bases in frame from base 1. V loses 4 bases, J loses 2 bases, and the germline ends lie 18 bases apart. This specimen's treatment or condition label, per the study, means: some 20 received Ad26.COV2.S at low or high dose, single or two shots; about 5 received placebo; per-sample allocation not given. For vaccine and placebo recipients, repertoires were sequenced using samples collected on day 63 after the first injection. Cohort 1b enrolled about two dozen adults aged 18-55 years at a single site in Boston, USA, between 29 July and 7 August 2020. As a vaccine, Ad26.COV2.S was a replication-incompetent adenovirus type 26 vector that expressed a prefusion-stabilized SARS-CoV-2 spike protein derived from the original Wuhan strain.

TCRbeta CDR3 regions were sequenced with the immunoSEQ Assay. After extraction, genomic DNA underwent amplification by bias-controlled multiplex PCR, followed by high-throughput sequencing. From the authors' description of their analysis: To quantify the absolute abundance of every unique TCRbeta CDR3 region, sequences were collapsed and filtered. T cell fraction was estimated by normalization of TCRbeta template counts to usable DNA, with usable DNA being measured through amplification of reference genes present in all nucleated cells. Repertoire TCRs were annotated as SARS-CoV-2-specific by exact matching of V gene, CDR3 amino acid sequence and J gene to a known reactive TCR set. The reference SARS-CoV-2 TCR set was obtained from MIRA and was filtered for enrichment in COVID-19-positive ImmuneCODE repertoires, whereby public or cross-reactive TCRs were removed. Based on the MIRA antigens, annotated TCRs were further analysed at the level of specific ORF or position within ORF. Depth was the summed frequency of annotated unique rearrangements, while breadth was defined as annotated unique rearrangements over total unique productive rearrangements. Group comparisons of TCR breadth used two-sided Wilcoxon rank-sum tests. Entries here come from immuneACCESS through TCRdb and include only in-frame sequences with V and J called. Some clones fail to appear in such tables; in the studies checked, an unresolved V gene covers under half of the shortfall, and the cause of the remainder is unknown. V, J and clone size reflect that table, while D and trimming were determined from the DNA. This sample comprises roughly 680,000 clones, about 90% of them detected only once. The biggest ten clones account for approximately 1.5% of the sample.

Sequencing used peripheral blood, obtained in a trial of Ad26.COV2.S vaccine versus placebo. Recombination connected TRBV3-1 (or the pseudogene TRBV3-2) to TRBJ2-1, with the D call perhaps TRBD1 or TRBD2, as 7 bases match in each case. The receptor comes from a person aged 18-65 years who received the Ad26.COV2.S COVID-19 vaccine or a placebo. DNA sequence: TGTGCCAGCAGCCCGAGGGGGGGAGGGACAGCCTACAATGAGCAGTTCTTC. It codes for CASSPRGGGTAYNEQFF.